These 2 T cell receptor beta chains share one sample of origin, sequenced in a study of OX40 agonist ivuxolimab in advanced cancers. Clones were read by immunoSEQ multiplex PCR, and TCRdb kept only the in-frame ones, dropping some. The sample yields about 30,000 clones, about four fifths seen once. The starting material was CD4+ or CD8+ T cells sorted from blood, obtained in a trial of the OX40 agonist ivuxolimab. These receptors were taken from an adult with an advanced solid tumor such as melanoma, head and neck, liver or kidney cancer.

The rearrangement links TRBV6-1 to TRBJ2-7; tentative D call: TRBD1 (8 bases). Per germline, CDR1 MNHNS and CDR2 SASEGT. V was shortened by 2 bases and J by 7 bases, with 21 bases between the two germline ends. This CDR3 has 16 amino acids. As DNA, the CDR3 is TGTGCCAGCAGTGAACGTGAATCCAGGGGGCGGGGGGAGCAGTACTTC. This sequence encodes CASSERESRGRGEQYF.

The chain employs TRBV6-1 and TRBJ2-2, with 9 bases aligning to TRBD2. The CDR3 length is 15 residues. The germline V gene has CDR1 MNHNS and CDR2 SASEGT. Trimming removed 0 bases from V and 4 bases from J; junction bases left unmatched: 0. The CDR3 DNA reads TGTGCCAGCAGTGAAGCTAGCGGGAGCACCGGGGAGCTGTTTTTT. Its protein product is CASSEASGSTGELFF.